This TCR beta chain originates from a study of cytotoxic CD8 clonotypes in ibrutinib-treated CLL. General study points: Increased clonality at ibrutinib response gave way to a return toward baseline at progression. Baseline-level clonality went beyond age-matched healthy donors and moved in step with circulating CD8+ T-cell counts.

A note on this clone: What it recognizes is unknown.

Libraries were prepared by immunoSEQ multiplex PCR; TCRdb keeps only in-frame clonotypes and omits some of them. The sample has about 160,000 clones, 81% seen once. Trimming left V 5 bases short and J 7 bases short, with 7 bases between. Germline V gene sequence: CDR1 MDHEN, CDR2 SYDVKM. The CDR3 extends over 11 amino acids. Sequenced material: PBMCs, taken after 12 months of ibrutinib treatment. The chain carries TRBV28 and TRBJ2-3; D call uncertain. This sequence was found in a human donor with chronic lymphocytic leukemia. CDR3 DNA sequence: TGTGCCAGCAGTATTACGAATACGCAGTATTTT. This translates into CASSITNTQYF.